This record covers a single T cell receptor beta chain. Sequenced by immunoSEQ multiplex PCR; TCRdb stores in-frame clones only, minus some. The sample lists fewer than 300,000 clones; approximately 77% were seen once. This sample was included in a study of blood T cell repertoires in COVID-19. Whole-study context: Samples of COVID-19 (acute and convalescent) were obtained from the United States, Italy and Spain. The analysed material was cDNA or gDNA that came from T cells, B-cell-depleted T cells, or PBMCs.

V dropped 1 base and J dropped 8 bases, with 12 bases sitting between them. Germline CDR1 and CDR2: SGHTA and FQGTGA. The CDR3 consists of 14 residues. The receptor's source is a woman aged 18-30 years with acute or convalescent COVID-19. The rearrangement joins TRBV7-3 to TRBJ2-1; D perhaps matches TRBD2 (7 bases). Sequenced material: peripheral blood. In nucleotides, the CDR3 is TGTGCCAGCAGCTTAAGGGGGGGCAGCGATGAGCAGTTCTTC. This gives the protein CASSLRGGSDEQFF.